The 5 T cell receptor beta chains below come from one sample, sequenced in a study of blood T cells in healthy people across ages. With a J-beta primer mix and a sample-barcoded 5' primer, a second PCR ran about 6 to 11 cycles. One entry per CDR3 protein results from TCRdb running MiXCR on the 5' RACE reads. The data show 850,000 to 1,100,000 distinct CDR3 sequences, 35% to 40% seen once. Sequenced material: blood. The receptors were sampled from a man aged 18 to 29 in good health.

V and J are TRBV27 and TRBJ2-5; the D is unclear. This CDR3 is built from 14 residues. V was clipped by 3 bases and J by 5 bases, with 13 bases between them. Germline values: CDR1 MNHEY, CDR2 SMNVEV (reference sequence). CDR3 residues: CASSLSVDWETQYF. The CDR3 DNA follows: TGTGCCAGCAGTTTGTCGGTGGATTGGGAGACCCAGTACTTC.

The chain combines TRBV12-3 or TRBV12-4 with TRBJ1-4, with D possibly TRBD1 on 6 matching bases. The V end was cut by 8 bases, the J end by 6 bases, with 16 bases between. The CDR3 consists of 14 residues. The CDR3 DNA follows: TGTGCCAGCGTCTTGGGGGGGCGCGATGAAAAACTGTTTTTT. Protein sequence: CASVLGGRDEKLFF.

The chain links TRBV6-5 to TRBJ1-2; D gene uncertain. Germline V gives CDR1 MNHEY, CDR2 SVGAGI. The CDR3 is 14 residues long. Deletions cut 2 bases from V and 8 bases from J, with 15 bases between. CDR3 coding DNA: TGTGCCAGCAGTTACGGCGGAGCTTTTAGGGGCTACACCTTC. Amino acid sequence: CASSYGGAFRGYTF.

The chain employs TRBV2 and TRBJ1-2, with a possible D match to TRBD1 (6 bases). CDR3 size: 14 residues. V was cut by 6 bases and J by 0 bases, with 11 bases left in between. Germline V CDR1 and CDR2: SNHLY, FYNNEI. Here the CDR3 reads CASRADRTNYGYTF. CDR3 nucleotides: TGTGCCAGCAGAGCGGACAGAACTAACTATGGCTACACCTTC.

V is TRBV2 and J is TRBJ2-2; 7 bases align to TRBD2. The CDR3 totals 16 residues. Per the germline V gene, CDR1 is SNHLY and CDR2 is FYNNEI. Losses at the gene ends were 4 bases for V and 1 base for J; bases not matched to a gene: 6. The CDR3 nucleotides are TGTGCCAGCAGTGTAATGCTAGCGGTGAACACCGGGGAGCTGTTTTTT. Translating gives CASSVMLAVNTGELFF.